This T cell receptor beta chain was retrieved from a study of T-cell reconstitution after alpha-beta-depleted transplantation in children. This sample's TCRbeta library carried unique molecular identifier barcodes. In TCRdb, the PCR reads were re-called with MiXCR into one record per CDR3 protein. The table has a few hundred thousand distinct CDR3 sequences, around 17% seen once. This CDR3 spans 12 amino acids. Between the trimmed V and J ends, which lost 3 bases and 7 bases, there was a span of 9 bases. The germline V gene has CDR1 KGHDR and CDR2 SFDVKD. The sequences come from PBMCs from the stem cell graft donor, collected from the stem cell graft. The sequence came from a human donor who donated a stem cell graft to a child with acute lymphoblastic leukemia. The V gene is TRBV24-1, the J gene TRBJ2-7; D perhaps matches TRBD1 (5 bases). The CDR3 DNA reads TGTGCCACCAGTGATCTCTCAGGGGAGCAGTACTTC. Protein product: CATSDLSGEQYF.